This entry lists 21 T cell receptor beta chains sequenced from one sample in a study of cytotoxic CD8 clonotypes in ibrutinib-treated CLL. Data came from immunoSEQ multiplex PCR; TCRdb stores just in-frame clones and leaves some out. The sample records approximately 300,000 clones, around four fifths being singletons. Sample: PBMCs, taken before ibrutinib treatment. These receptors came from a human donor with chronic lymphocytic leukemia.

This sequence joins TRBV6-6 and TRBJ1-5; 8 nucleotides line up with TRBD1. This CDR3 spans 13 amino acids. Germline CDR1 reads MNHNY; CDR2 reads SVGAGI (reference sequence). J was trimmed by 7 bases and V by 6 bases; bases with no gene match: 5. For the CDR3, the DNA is TGTGCCAGCAGCGGACAGGGCTCGCAGCCCCAGCATTTT. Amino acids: CASSGQGSQPQHF.

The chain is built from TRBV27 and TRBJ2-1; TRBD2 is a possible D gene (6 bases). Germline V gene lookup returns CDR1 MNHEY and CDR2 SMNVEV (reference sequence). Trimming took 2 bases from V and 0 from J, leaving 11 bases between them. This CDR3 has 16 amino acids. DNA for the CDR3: TGTGCCAGCAGTTTACGGGGGACCCACTCCTACAATGAGCAGTTCTTC. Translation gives CASSLRGTHSYNEQFF.

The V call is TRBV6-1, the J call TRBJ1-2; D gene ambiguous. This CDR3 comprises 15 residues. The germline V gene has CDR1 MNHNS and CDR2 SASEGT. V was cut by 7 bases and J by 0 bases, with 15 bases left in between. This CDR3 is CASKEGAGPNYGYTF. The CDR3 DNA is TGTGCCAGCAAAGAGGGAGCGGGCCCTAACTATGGCTACACCTTC.

CDR3 DNA sequence: TGCAGTGCACAGGAACACAATGAGCAGTTCTTC. Its translation: CSAQEHNEQFF. The chain carries TRBV20-1 and TRBJ2-1; the D gene is possibly TRBD1 (5 bases). Between the trimmed V and J ends, which lost 6 bases and 5 bases, there was a span of 8 bases. CDR1 is DFQATT and CDR2 is SNEGSKA in the germline V gene (reference sequence). The CDR3 consists of 11 residues.

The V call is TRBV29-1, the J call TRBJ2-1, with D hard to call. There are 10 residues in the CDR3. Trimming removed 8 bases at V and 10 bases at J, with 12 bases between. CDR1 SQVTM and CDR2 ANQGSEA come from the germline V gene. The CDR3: CSSRLGEQFF. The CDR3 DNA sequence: TGCAGCTCCAGGCTGGGGGAGCAGTTCTTC.

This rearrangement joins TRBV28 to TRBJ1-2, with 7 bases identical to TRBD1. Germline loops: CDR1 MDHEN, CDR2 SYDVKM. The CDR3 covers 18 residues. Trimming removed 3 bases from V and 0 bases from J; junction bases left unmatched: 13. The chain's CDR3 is CASSFRLKDRKANYGYTF. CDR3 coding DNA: TGTGCCAGCAGTTTTAGATTGAAGGACAGGAAAGCTAACTATGGCTACACCTTC.

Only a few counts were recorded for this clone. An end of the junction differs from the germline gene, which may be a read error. CDR3 region: CAATQRYGYTF. The CDR3 DNA is TGCGCCGCAACGCAGCGCTATGGCTACACCTTC. V gene TRBV28 combines with J gene TRBJ1-2; no clear D gene. Germline V lookup: CDR1 MDHEN, CDR2 SYDVKM. This CDR3 region has 11 residues.

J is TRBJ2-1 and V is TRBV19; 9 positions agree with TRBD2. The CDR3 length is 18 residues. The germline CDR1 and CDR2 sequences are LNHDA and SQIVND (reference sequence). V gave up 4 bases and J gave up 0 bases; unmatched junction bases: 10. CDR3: CASSSGLAYHSSYNEQFF. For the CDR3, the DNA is TGTGCCAGTAGTAGTGGACTAGCGTACCATAGCTCCTACAATGAGCAGTTCTTC.

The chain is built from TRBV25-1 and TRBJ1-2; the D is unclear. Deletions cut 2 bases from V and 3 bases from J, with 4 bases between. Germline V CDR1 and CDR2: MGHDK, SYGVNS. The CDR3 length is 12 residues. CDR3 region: CASSEGDYGYTF. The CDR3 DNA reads TGTGCCAGCAGTGAAGGCGACTATGGCTACACCTTC.

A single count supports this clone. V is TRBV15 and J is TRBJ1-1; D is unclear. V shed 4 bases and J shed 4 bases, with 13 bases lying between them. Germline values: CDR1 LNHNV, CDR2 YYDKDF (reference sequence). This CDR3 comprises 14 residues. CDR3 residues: CATSTTSGGTEAFF. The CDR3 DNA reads TGTGCCACCAGCACAACCTCGGGTGGCACTGAAGCTTTCTTT.

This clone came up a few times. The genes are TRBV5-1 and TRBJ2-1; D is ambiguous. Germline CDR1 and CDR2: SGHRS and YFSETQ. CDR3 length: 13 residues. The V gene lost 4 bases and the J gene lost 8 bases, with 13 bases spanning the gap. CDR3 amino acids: CASSLNYRYEQFF. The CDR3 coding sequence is TGCGCCAGCAGCCTTAACTACCGGTATGAGCAGTTCTTC.

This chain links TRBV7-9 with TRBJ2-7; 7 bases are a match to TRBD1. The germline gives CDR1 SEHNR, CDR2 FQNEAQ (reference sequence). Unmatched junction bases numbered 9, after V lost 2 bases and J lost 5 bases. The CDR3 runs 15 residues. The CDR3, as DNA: TGTGCCAGCAGCTTAACTGCCACAGGGGTGGACGAGCAGTACTTC. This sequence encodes CASSLTATGVDEQYF.

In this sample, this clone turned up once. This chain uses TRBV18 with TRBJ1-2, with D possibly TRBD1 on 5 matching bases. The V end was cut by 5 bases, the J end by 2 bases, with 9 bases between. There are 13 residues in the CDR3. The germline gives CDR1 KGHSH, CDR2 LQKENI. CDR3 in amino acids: CASSLQENYGYTF. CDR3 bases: TGTGCCAGCTCATTACAGGAAAACTATGGCTACACCTTC.

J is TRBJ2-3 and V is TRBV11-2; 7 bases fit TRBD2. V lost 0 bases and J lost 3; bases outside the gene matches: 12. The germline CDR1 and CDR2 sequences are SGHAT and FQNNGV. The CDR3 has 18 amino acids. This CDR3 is CASSLDRYGLAETDTQYF. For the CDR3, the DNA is TGTGCCAGCAGCTTAGATCGTTATGGGCTAGCGGAGACAGATACGCAGTATTTT.

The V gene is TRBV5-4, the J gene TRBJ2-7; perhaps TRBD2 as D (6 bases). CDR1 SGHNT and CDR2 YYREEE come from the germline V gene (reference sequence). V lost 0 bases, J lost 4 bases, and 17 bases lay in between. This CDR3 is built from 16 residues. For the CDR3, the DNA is TGTGCCAGCAGCTTGGGTGGGGACGGGAGCCTTTACGAGCAGTACTTC. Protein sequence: CASSLGGDGSLYEQYF.

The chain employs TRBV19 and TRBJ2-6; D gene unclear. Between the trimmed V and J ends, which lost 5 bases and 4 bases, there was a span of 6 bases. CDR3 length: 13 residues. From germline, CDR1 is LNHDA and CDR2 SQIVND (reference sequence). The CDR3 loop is CASSLAGANVLTF. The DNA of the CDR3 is TGTGCCAGTAGTCTGGCCGGGGCCAACGTCCTGACTTTC.

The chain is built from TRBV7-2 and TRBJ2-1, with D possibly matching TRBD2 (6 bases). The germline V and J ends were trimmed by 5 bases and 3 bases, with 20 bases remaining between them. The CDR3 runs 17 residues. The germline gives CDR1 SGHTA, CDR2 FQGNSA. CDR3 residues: CASSPSVPERVYNEQFF. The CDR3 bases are TGTGCCAGCAGCCCTAGCGTCCCTGAAAGGGTCTACAATGAGCAGTTCTTC. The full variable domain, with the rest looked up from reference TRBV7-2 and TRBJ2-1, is GAGVSQSPSNKVTEKGKDVELRCDPISGHTALYWYRQSLGQGLEFLIYFQGNSAPDKSGLPSDRFSAERTGGSVSTLTIQRTQQEDSAVYLCASSPSVPERVYNEQFFGPGTRLTVL.

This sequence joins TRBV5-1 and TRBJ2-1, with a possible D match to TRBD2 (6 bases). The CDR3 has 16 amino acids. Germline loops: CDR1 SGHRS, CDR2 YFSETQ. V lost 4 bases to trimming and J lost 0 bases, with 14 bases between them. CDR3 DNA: TGCGCCAGCAGCCTCTTAGCGGAGAACTCCTACAATGAGCAGTTCTTC. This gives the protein CASSLLAENSYNEQFF.

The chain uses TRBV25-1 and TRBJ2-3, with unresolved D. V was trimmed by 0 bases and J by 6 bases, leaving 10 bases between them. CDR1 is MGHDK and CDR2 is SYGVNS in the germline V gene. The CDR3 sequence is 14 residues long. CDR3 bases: TGTGCCAGCAGTGAATACGGATCCCTGGATACGCAGTATTTT. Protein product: CASSEYGSLDTQYF.

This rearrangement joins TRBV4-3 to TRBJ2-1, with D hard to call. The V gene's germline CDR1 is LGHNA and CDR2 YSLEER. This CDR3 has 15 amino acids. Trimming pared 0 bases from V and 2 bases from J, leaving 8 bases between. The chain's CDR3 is CASSQDLYTYNEQFF. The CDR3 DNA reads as TGCGCCAGCAGCCAAGATCTATACACCTACAATGAGCAGTTCTTC.

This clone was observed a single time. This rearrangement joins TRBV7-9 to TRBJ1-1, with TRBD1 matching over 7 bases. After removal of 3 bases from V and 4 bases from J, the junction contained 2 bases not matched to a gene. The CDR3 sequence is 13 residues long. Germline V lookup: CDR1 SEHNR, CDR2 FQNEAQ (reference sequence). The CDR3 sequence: CASSFDRATEAFF. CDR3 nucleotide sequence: TGTGCCAGCAGCTTTGACAGGGCCACTGAAGCTTTCTTT.